These 18 T cell receptor beta chains were sequenced from one sample in a study of spatial heterogeneity in lung cancer. Findings and caveats of the study: Mutation counts in tumors were tracked by counts of expanded intratumoral alpha and beta TCRs.

The antigens these receptors bind are not known. Stated time point: sample taken at primary tumor resection. TCRdb re-called the 5' RACE reads through MiXCR, storing one row per CDR3 protein. Of more than 10,000 distinct CDR3 sequences in the sample, under 6.5% were seen once. This sample comprised lung tumor tissue, obtained at surgery. The receptors stem from a male donor with early-stage non-small cell lung cancer.

In this sample, this clonotype turned up many times. This chain links TRBV27 with TRBJ1-6; D uncertain. The V end lost 3 bases, the J end lost 5 bases, and 8 bases lay between the germline ends. CDR1 and CDR2 from the germline V gene are MNHEY and SMNVEV (reference sequence). The CDR3 runs to 14 residues. The CDR3: CASSFYGNNSPLHF. For the CDR3, the DNA is TGTGCCAGCAGTTTTTACGGAAATAATTCACCCCTCCACTTT.

This clonotype was seen ten or more times. This chain uses TRBV2 with TRBJ2-5, with D unresolved. This CDR3 spans 12 amino acids. In germline, CDR1 is SNHLY, CDR2 FYNNEI. Trimming removed 4 bases at V and 2 bases at J, with 5 bases between. The CDR3 sequence: CASSVQQETQYF. The CDR3 region has the DNA TGTGCCAGCAGTGTACAACAAGAGACCCAGTACTTC.

This chain connects TRBV27 to TRBJ2-3; the D gene is possibly TRBD1 (6 bases). Germline V gene data show CDR1 as MNHEY and CDR2 as SMNVEV (reference sequence). The CDR3 is 14 amino acids. Trimming stripped 3 bases from V and 0 bases from J, with 7 bases between. The CDR3 is CASSLDRSTDTQYF. The DNA of the CDR3 is TGTGCCAGCAGTTTGGACAGAAGCACAGATACGCAGTATTTT.

This clonotype appeared many times. This chain uses TRBV6-2 or TRBV6-3 with TRBJ1-2, with unresolved D. CDR1 is MNHEY, CDR2 SVGEGT, per germline. The CDR3 has 12 amino acids. V gave up 2 bases and J gave up 4 bases, with 5 bases separating them. As DNA, the CDR3 is TGTGCCAGCAGTTACGGTTCCTATGGCTACACCTTC. Its translation: CASSYGSYGYTF.

This clonotype occurred many times. The V gene is TRBV21-1, the J gene TRBJ2-6; the table names TRBD1, a call not compared with the DNA. TRBV21-1 is given as a pseudogene. This CDR3 is 16 amino acids long. The CDR3 DNA follows: TGTGCCAGCAGCAAAGCCGGGAAGTCTGGGGCCAACGTCCTGACTTTC. Its protein is CASSKAGKSGANVLTF.

In its sample, this clonotype was seen many times. This chain joins TRBV29-1 and TRBJ2-5, with D hard to call. Germline CDR1 SQVTM, CDR2 ANQGSEA. The CDR3 runs 12 residues. CDR3 loop: CSTRASQETQYF. CDR3 DNA: TGCTCCACCCGGGCCAGCCAAGAGACCCAGTACTTC. Based on the CDR3 plus reference TRBV29-1 and TRBJ2-5, the full variable domain is SAVISQKPSRDICQRGTSLTIQCQVDSQVTMMFWYRQQPGQSLTLIATANQGSEATYESGFVIDKFPISRPNLTFSTLTVSNMSPEDSSIYLCSTRASQETQYFGPGTRLLVL.

This clonotype was counted ten times or more. The gene calls are TRBV4-2 and TRBJ2-2; unclear D gene. The CDR3 is 15 residues long. Germline V gene sequence: CDR1 LGHNA, CDR2 YNFKEQ. Trimming pared 5 bases from V and 1 base from J, leaving 11 bases between. In nucleotides, the CDR3 is TGTGCCAGCAGCGGCCACCTTGAGAACACCGGGGAGCTGTTTTTT. Translating gives CASSGHLENTGELFF.

This clonotype is medium-sized in the sample. CDR3 coding DNA: TGTGCCACCTCGGGACAGGTGAACACTGAAGCTTTCTTT. It codes for CATSGQVNTEAFF. V usage is TRBV19 and J usage is TRBJ1-1; 8 bases fit TRBD1. The CDR3 is made up of 13 amino acids. With V trimmed by 10 bases and J by 0 bases, 4 bases remained unmatched. CDR1 LNHDA and CDR2 SQIVND come from the germline V gene (reference sequence).

Ten or more counts support this clonotype. V is TRBV4-3 and J is TRBJ2-1, with a possible D match to TRBD2 (5 bases). CDR1 is LGHNA and CDR2 is YSLEER in the germline V gene. This CDR3 has 15 amino acids. The V end was cut by 4 bases, the J end by 0 bases, with 10 bases between. CDR3 in amino acids: CASSPVANSYNEQFF. The DNA for the CDR3 is TGCGCCAGCAGCCCCGTAGCGAACTCCTACAATGAGCAGTTCTTC.

This clonotype was counted at least ten times. The V call is TRBV7-6, the J call TRBJ2-3; TRBD2 might be the D (6 bases). CDR1 and CDR2 from the germline V gene are SGHVS and FNYEAQ. V shed 5 bases and J shed 7 bases, with 13 bases lying between them. This CDR3 is built from 13 residues. The CDR3 nucleotides read TGTGCCAGCAGCGAAATAACTAGCAATACGCAGTATTTT. It specifies CASSEITSNTQYF.

This clonotype was found many times. The chain uses TRBV29-1 and TRBJ2-5, with TRBD1 matching over 10 bases. V shed 7 bases and J 1 base; nucleotides not matched to a gene: 6. This CDR3 is built from 14 residues. CDR1 is SQVTM, CDR2 ANQGSEA, per germline. DNA of the CDR3: TGCAGCGCTGTGGACAGGGGGTCCCAAGAGACCCAGTACTTC. Encoded protein: CSAVDRGSQETQYF.

This clonotype came up many times. The chain joins TRBV24-1 to TRBJ2-1, with 8 bases aligning to TRBD1. The germline V gene encodes CDR1 KGHDR and CDR2 SFDVKD. Trimming cost V 2 bases and J 6 bases; bases outside gene matches: 2. CDR3 length equals 14 residues. Here the CDR3 reads CATSDWTGLNEQFF. CDR3 DNA sequence: TGTGCCACCAGTGATTGGACAGGGCTCAATGAGCAGTTCTTC.

This clonotype was detected many times. The V gene is TRBV20-1, the J gene TRBJ1-5; D is perhaps TRBD1 (5 bases). The germline V gene has CDR1 DFQATT and CDR2 SNEGSKA (reference sequence). The CDR3 spans 14 residues. V was cut by 5 bases and J by 4 bases, with 15 bases left in between. This CDR3 reads CSAFDGALNQPQHF. The CDR3 nucleotides read TGCAGTGCTTTCGACGGGGCCTTGAATCAGCCCCAGCATTTT.

This clonotype showed up many times. The chain has TRBV7-9 and TRBJ1-5; 11 nucleotides align to TRBD1. Germline V CDR1 and CDR2: SEHNR, FQNEAQ (reference sequence). The ends lost 6 bases at V and 7 bases at J; junction bases unmatched: 2. The CDR3 covers 13 residues. The chain's CDR3 is CASRGQGAQPQHF. In DNA form, the CDR3 reads TGTGCCAGCAGAGGACAGGGGGCACAGCCCCAGCATTTT.

In this sample, this clonotype turned up many times. The chain joins TRBV7-2 to TRBJ2-1, with TRBD1 matching 11 bases. CDR3 length: 17 amino acids. Germline V gene sequence: CDR1 SGHTA, CDR2 FQGNSA. Trimming removed 5 bases from V and 7 bases from J; junction bases left unmatched: 13. The CDR3 region is CASSAGQGAPNRNEQFF. As DNA, the CDR3 is TGTGCCAGCAGCGCAGGACAGGGGGCGCCGAATAGGAATGAGCAGTTCTTC.

This clonotype was counted many times. The rearrangement uses TRBV7-9 and TRBJ2-7, with TRBD1 as a possible D gene (5 bases). Trimming stripped 1 base from V and 5 bases from J, with 15 bases between. The CDR3 runs to 15 residues. CDR1 and CDR2 from the germline V gene are SEHNR and FQNEAQ (reference sequence). The CDR3 nucleotides are TGTGCCAGCAGCTTAGGCAAGGGGCTGGGCGACGAGCAGTACTTC. Amino acids: CASSLGKGLGDEQYF. Variable domain in full (rest from reference TRBV7-9 and TRBJ2-7): DTGVSQNPRHKITKRGQNVTFRCDPISEHNRLYWYRQTLGQGPEFLTYFQNEAQLEKSRLLSDRFSAERPKGSFSTLEIQRTEQGDSAMYLCASSLGKGLGDEQYFGPGTRLTVT.

V is TRBV12-3 or TRBV12-4 and J is TRBJ1-1, with D possibly being TRBD1 (5 bases). The CDR3 totals 17 residues. Trimming pared 4 bases from V and 0 bases from J, leaving 18 bases between. CDR3 nucleotides: TGTGCCAGCAGTTCCGGGACGCGTAAACTTATGAACACTGAAGCTTTCTTT. The encoded protein is CASSSGTRKLMNTEAFF.

This chain links TRBV20-1 with TRBJ1-1; D unresolved. V lost 5 bases, J lost 1 base, and 2 bases lay in between. This CDR3 is built from 10 residues. Germline CDR1 DFQATT, CDR2 SNEGSKA (reference sequence). CDR3 sequence reads: CSAANTEAFF. The DNA for the CDR3 is TGCAGTGCTGCGAACACTGAAGCTTTCTTT.